These T cell receptor beta chains were read from a single sample in a study of shared clonotypes between healthy human individuals. Sequencing used immunoSEQ multiplex PCR; TCRdb keeps in-frame clones, though not all of them. Of hundreds of thousands of clones detected, 95% to 96% appear once; the ten largest clones hold approximately 0.1%. Sequenced: naive CD8+ T cells sorted from blood. The receptors stem from a woman in her 30s in good health. CDR3s include the opening cysteine and the closing phenylalanine or tryptophan. The D gene is left open where the match is weak. Clone size is shown for a subset of rows, as once, few, many or a class of expanded clone.

CDR3 DNA	CDR3 protein	D gene	V gene	clone size	J gene
TGTGCCAGCAGTAAGGATACAGGGTACCGGCAGCCCCAGCATTTT	CASSKDTGYRQPQHF	-	TRBV28	-	TRBJ1-5
TGTGCCAGTAGTCCTACAGGCAATTTAGATACGCAGTATTTT	CASSPTGNLDTQYF	-	TRBV19	-	TRBJ2-3
TGCGCCAGCAGTGAAAGTGGCCTAGCGTCCACCTACGAGCAGTACTTC	CASSESGLASTYEQYF	-	TRBV10-2	-	TRBJ2-7
TGTGCCAGCAGCCGGACAGGCACAGATACGCAGTATTTT	CASSRTGTDTQYF	-	TRBV5-6	-	TRBJ2-3
TGTGCCAGCAGTGGACTGCCCTACAATGAGCAGTTCTTC	CASSGLPYNEQFF	-	TRBV7-9	-	TRBJ2-1
TGTGCCAGCATTTTGACGGACTCTGGAAACACCATATATTTT	CASILTDSGNTIYF	-	TRBV2	-	TRBJ1-3
TGTGCCAGCAGTCATAGGACCGGGGAGCTGTTTTTT	CASSHRTGELFF	-	TRBV6-4	-	TRBJ2-2
TGTGCCAGCAGCCCAATCAGGGGCTCTGGGGCCAACGTCCTGACTTTC	CASSPIRGSGANVLTF	-	TRBV5-4	-	TRBJ2-6
TGCAGCGTTGAAGGGGGCGGCTACGAGCAGTACTTC	CSVEGGGYEQYF	-	TRBV29-1	-	TRBJ2-7
TGTGCGGCAACAGGGGATGGAGACTATGGCTACACCTTC	CAATGDGDYGYTF	TRBD1	TRBV30	-	TRBJ1-2
TGTGCCAGTCAGATTATGGGCCTGAACACTGAAGCTTTCTTT	CASQIMGLNTEAFF	-	TRBV19	-	TRBJ1-1
TGTGCCAGCACCGGAGGGACTAGCGGGATCCTCTCCGAGCAGTACTTC	CASTGGTSGILSEQYF	TRBD2	TRBV2	-	TRBJ2-7
TGTGCCTGGAGTTCAATAGGTGAGCAGTTCTTC	CAWSSIGEQFF	-	TRBV30	-	TRBJ2-1
TGCGCCAGCAGCCAGGGGGACACTGAAGCTTTCTTT	CASSQGDTEAFF	-	TRBV4-1	-	TRBJ1-1
TGTGCCAGCAGCGGTAGCGGGAGCGAGCAGTACTTC	CASSGSGSEQYF	TRBD2	TRBV9	once	TRBJ2-7
TGTGCCTGGAATGAAGCGGGAGTGAAGAATGAGCAGTTCTTC	CAWNEAGVKNEQFF	TRBD2	TRBV30	-	TRBJ2-1
TGTGCCAGTAGTATCAGTTTGTCGGTTCGACACCGGGGAATCGGAGAGGACACTGAAGCTTTCTTT	CASSISLSVRHRGIGEDTEAFF	-	TRBV19	-	TRBJ1-1
TGTGCCAGCAGAGACAGGGAAATGAGCTCCTACGAGCAGTACTTC	CASRDREMSSYEQYF	TRBD1	TRBV2	-	TRBJ2-7
TGCAGTGCTAGTGCCGAGCAGTACTTC	CSASAEQYF	-	TRBV20-1	-	TRBJ2-7